The entry below gives a single T cell receptor beta chain sequence along with its context. The CDR3 loop spans 12 amino acids. The V end was cut by 8 bases, the J end by 0 bases, with 8 bases between. Per the germline V gene, CDR1 is KGHSH and CDR2 is LQKENI. Method: immunoSEQ multiplex PCR; TCRdb's copy keeps in-frame clones and lacks some. The repertoire holds approximately 46,000 clones, with roughly 86% as singletons. The entry originates in a study of control samples from healthy donors and cancer patients. The TCR comes from an older woman with lung cancer. The sequenced material came from PBMCs. The chain uses TRBV18 and TRBJ2-7; D call uncertain. Written as DNA, the CDR3 is TGTGCCAGCGCAGAAGTCTCCTACGAGCAGTACTTC. It yields the protein CASAEVSYEQYF.